The clone carrying this T cell receptor (beta chain) was observed at least ten times. The antigen is not known. This sample was included in a study of early T cells in non-severe SARS-CoV-2 infection. TCRdb called the 5' RACE reads again in MiXCR, with one record for every CDR3 protein. The repertoire consists of around 70,000 distinct CDR3 sequences, with roughly 12% occurring once and the leading ten covering roughly 4.3%. The study, taken as a whole, reports: Database matching using VDJdb favored anti-spike CD8 responses, with private and CD4 specificities left missing.

After removal of 5 bases from V and 2 bases from J, the junction contained 7 bases not matched to a gene. The CDR3 length is 15 residues. Germline CDR1 and CDR2: SGHAT and FQNNGV. The specimen sequenced was whole blood. This clonotype originated in an adult who was a healthcare worker with PCR-confirmed SARS-CoV-2 infection or an uninfected control (not recorded which). This chain joins TRBV11-2 and TRBJ2-7; 9 nucleotides line up with TRBD2. The CDR3 sequence: CASSILAGRAYEQYF. The CDR3 DNA follows: TGTGCCAGCAGCATCCTAGCGGGAAGGGCCTACGAGCAGTACTTC.